This T cell receptor (beta chain) was identified in a study of CD8 T cells in Susac syndrome. This CDR3 is 15 amino acids long. Germline V gives CDR1 SGHVS, CDR2 FNYEAQ. V was cut by 4 bases and J by 2 bases, with 11 bases left in between. RNA was extracted with the RNeasy kit, and a quantity of roughly 0.5 to 1 ug was reverse transcribed using random hexamers. An immunoSEQ multiplex PCR amplified TCR beta CDR3 over 54 Vbeta and 13 Jbeta. Each CDR3 protein is one row after TCRdb ran MiXCR on the immunoSEQ multiplex PCR reads. The data show 50,000 or so distinct CDR3 sequences, 93% seen once. TCR beta sequencing was performed on blood CD8+ and CD4+ T cells.

The sequence was obtained from a human donor with multiple sclerosis. The specimen was CD8+ T cells from PBMCs. The V and J genes are TRBV7-6 and TRBJ2-2; no clear D gene. As DNA, the CDR3 is TGTGCCAGCAGCTCCTGGACGGTAAACACCGGGGAGCTGTTTTTT. Residues: CASSSWTVNTGELFF.